Each of the 2 T cell receptor beta chains below was sequenced from the same sample in a study of cytomegalovirus exposure and HLA in healthy donors. A multiplex PCR was run with 60 Vbeta primers and 13 Jbeta primers. This table comes from immunoSEQ multiplex PCR, and its TCRdb copy is limited to in-frame clones, with some not included. This sample has 95,000 to 110,000 clones, with 76% found just once. Sequencing input: PBMCs. These receptors were obtained from a woman aged 18-30 years in good health and CMV-seropositive.

As DNA, the CDR3 is TGTGCCAGCCGGCCTACAGGGACTGAAGCTTTCTTT. Translating it yields CASRPTGTEAFF. The chain joins TRBV28 to TRBJ1-1, with TRBD1 as a possible D gene (6 bases). CDR1 is MDHEN, CDR2 SYDVKM, per germline. The CDR3 loop spans 12 amino acids. Trimming took off 8 bases at V and 5 bases at J, with 12 bases between the two ends.

The J gene is TRBJ1-1, the V gene TRBV28; tentative D call: TRBD1 (5 bases). The CDR3 is 15 amino acids. Per germline, CDR1 MDHEN and CDR2 SYDVKM. Trimming shortened V by 5 bases and J by 4 bases, and 17 bases separated the two germline ends. The CDR3 is CASSERQGSRTEAFF. In nucleotides, the CDR3 is TGTGCCAGCAGTGAACGTCAGGGTTCTCGCACTGAAGCTTTCTTT.